The clone carrying this TCR beta chain was detected a few times. One entry per CDR3 protein, called by TCRdb with MiXCR from the 5' RACE reads. The sample lists more than 350,000 distinct CDR3 sequences; more than 15% were seen once. These data are taken from a study of T-cell memory formation after mild COVID-19. Turning to the study itself: Clusters of TCRs were largely donor specific.

The clonotype was recovered from a man aged 18 to 29 who had mild COVID-19 (a few samples of this study predate the infection). Cell type and time point are not known. Source material: PBMCs or a T cell subset sorted from them (not recorded which).

The CDR3 reads CASSPSLGQGVSEQFF. DNA for the CDR3: TGTGCCAGCAGCCCCTCCCTCGGGCAGGGGGTGAGTGAGCAGTTCTTC. J is TRBJ2-1 and V is TRBV4-2, with 7 bases lining up with TRBD1. The CDR3 is 16 residues long. Germline CDR1 is LGHNA and CDR2 is YNFKEQ. V was clipped by 4 bases and J by 9 bases; unmatched bases: 15.